This TCR beta chain is from a study of T cell responses to AZD1222 COVID-19 vaccine. Study-wide points: An increase in Spike-specific TCR breadth and depth was observed after two AZD1222 doses. Unmutated regions of variants are reportedly targeted by nearly half of spike-specific TCRs. Repertoires in all cases were sampled only once the peak T cell response had passed. Spike-spanning, vaccine-associated CD4 TCRs were dominant at 160-218 and 743-854.

Germline V gene data show CDR1 as SNHLY and CDR2 as FYNNEI. The V segment lost 10 bases and the J segment 6 bases; nucleotides outside the gene matches: 10. This CDR3 has 13 residues. Assay: immunoSEQ multiplex PCR; the TCRdb copy retains only in-frame clones and omits some. The sample yields 35,000 to 50,000 clones, roughly 77% seen once. This clone has a single count. What it binds is unknown. Material: peripheral blood, obtained 28 days after the second dose of the MenACWY control vaccine. The TCR originated in an adult who received the MenACWY meningococcal vaccine as a control. The V and J genes are TRBV2 and TRBJ1-1, with 8 bases that match TRBD1. The chain's CDR3 is CAIPDRDRAEAFF. CDR3 in DNA: TGTGCCATCCCGGACAGGGATCGTGCTGAAGCTTTCTTT.